The 17 T cell receptor beta chains below all came from one sample that was sequenced in a study of T-cell memory formation after mild COVID-19. TCRdb processed the 5' RACE reads anew with MiXCR; each CDR3 protein has one entry. This table has about 210,000 distinct CDR3 sequences, approximately 10% appearing once. The sample consisted of PBMCs or a T cell subset sorted from them (not recorded which). These receptors all come from a young man who had mild COVID-19 (a few samples of this study predate the infection). Cell type and time point are not known.

The chain links TRBV10-3 to TRBJ1-5, with a weak D call TRBD1 (6 bases). The V gene lost 4 bases and the J gene lost 3 bases, with 13 bases spanning the gap. The CDR3 contains 15 residues. The V gene's germline CDR1 is ENHRY and CDR2 SYGVKD. CDR3 sequence (DNA): TGTGCCATCAGTGCATTTACGGGGGCCAATCAGCCCCAGCATTTT. Its protein is CAISAFTGANQPQHF.

This clonotype was detected only a few times. The chain combines TRBV27 with TRBJ2-2; possibly TRBD2 for D (6 bases). Germline CDR1 reads MNHEY; CDR2 reads SMNVEV (reference sequence). The V gene lost 3 bases and the J gene lost 5 bases, with 13 bases spanning the gap. The CDR3 contains 15 residues. The CDR3 sequence is CASSLVAGNTGELFF. The CDR3 coding sequence is TGTGCCAGCAGTTTGGTGGCGGGGAATACCGGGGAGCTGTTTTTT.

This clonotype showed up many times. The chain has TRBV7-6 and TRBJ1-1, with a possible D match to TRBD1 (6 bases). V was shortened by 3 bases and J by 3 bases, with 11 bases between the two germline ends. The CDR3 spans 14 residues. The germline CDR1 and CDR2 sequences are SGHVS and FNYEAQ. CDR3 loop: CASSLWGLDTEAFF. CDR3 DNA sequence: TGTGCCAGCAGCTTGTGGGGGCTTGACACTGAAGCTTTCTTT.

The chain joins TRBV24-1 to TRBJ2-1, with D possibly being TRBD1 (6 bases). The V gene lost 4 bases and the J gene lost 0 bases, with 12 bases spanning the gap. The CDR3 has 16 amino acids. In germline, CDR1 is KGHDR, CDR2 SFDVKD. CDR3 nucleotides: TGTGCCACCAGTGACCCTACAGGGCTCTCCTACAATGAGCAGTTCTTC. Protein sequence: CATSDPTGLSYNEQFF.

The sample holds a few counts of this clonotype. V is TRBV11-3 and J is TRBJ2-3, with a possible D match to TRBD2 (6 bases). Germline loops: CDR1 SGHNT, CDR2 YENEEA. CDR3 size: 13 residues. V lost 5 bases, J lost 4 bases, and 10 bases lay in between. In nucleotides, the CDR3 is TGTGCCAGCAGCCTCATAGCGGCAGATACGCAGTATTTT. Its translation: CASSLIAADTQYF.

This clonotype occurred many times. The V gene is TRBV6-5, the J gene TRBJ2-2; 9 bases line up with TRBD2. V lost 10 bases, J lost 6 bases, and 6 bases stayed unmatched. Germline CDR1 is MNHEY and CDR2 is SVGAGI. There are 13 residues in the CDR3. The CDR3 spells CATIGLAPGELFF. Here the CDR3 DNA reads TGTGCCACCATAGGACTAGCGCCCGGGGAGCTGTTTTTT.

This clonotype occurred a few times. The chain joins TRBV9 to TRBJ2-3, with D possibly called TRBD1 or TRBD2 (6 bases each). The CDR3 covers 15 residues. The V gene lost 0 bases and the J gene lost 4 bases, with 12 bases spanning the gap. Germline-derived CDR1 and CDR2 are SGDLS and YYNGEE. CDR3 amino acids: CASSVGPGAADTQYF. The CDR3 bases are TGTGCCAGCAGCGTAGGCCCGGGGGCAGCAGATACGCAGTATTTT.

Many counts were recorded for this clonotype. The chain is built from TRBV20-1 and TRBJ2-7; unclear D gene. V lost 0 bases and J 5 bases, leaving 14 bases between the germline ends. The CDR3 is 14 amino acids. Germline V gene sequence: CDR1 DFQATT, CDR2 SNEGSKA (reference sequence). The CDR3 DNA reads as TGCAGTGCTAGAGAATCGTCAAGGGCAGACGAGCAGTACGTC. This encodes CSARESSRADEQYV.

This clonotype was recorded a few times. This rearrangement joins TRBV19 to TRBJ1-6, with 10 nucleotides matching TRBD1. V lost 3 bases, J lost 10 bases, and 6 bases stayed unmatched. The CDR3 is 15 amino acids. Per the germline V gene, CDR1 is LNHDA and CDR2 is SQIVND (reference sequence). In DNA, the CDR3 is TGTGCCAGTAGTATGGAGGGACAGGGGTTCTCACCCCTCCACTTT. Protein: CASSMEGQGFSPLHF.

The chain employs TRBV5-5 and TRBJ2-7, with D possibly matching TRBD1 (5 bases). The CDR3 contains 13 residues. V shed 3 bases and J shed 1 base, with 8 bases lying between them. Looked up from germline, CDR1 is SGHKS and CDR2 is YYEKEE (reference sequence). The CDR3 is CASSSRQSYEQYV. For the CDR3, the DNA is TGTGCCAGCAGCTCGAGACAGTCCTACGAGCAGTACGTC.

The J gene is TRBJ2-5, the V gene TRBV28; perhaps TRBD1 as D (6 bases). This CDR3 contains 16 residues. Per germline, CDR1 MDHEN and CDR2 SYDVKM. V lost 6 bases and J 0 bases, leaving 17 bases between the germline ends. Written as DNA, the CDR3 is TGTGCCAGCAGGCAACAGGGATCCCAGTACCAAGAGACCCAGTACTTC. This encodes CASRQQGSQYQETQYF.

This clonotype was seen a few times. The chain employs TRBV5-1 and TRBJ2-3, with a possible D match to TRBD2 (7 bases). This CDR3 comprises 13 residues. Germline V gene lookup returns CDR1 SGHRS and CDR2 YFSETQ. V was trimmed by 6 bases and J by 5 bases, leaving 13 bases between them. CDR3 in DNA: TGCGCCAGCAACGTGGGGGGGCAAGATACGCAGTATTTT. It translates to CASNVGGQDTQYF.

This clonotype has a count of ten or more. The chain uses TRBV7-2 and TRBJ2-2; D might be TRBD1 or TRBD2, each matching 5 bases. The CDR3 consists of 17 residues. V was clipped by 6 bases and J by 1 base, with 18 bases between them. Germline values: CDR1 SGHTA, CDR2 FQGNSA. The CDR3 is CASRSFGTDLNTGELFF. Here the CDR3 DNA reads TGTGCCAGCAGGTCGTTTGGGACGGATCTGAACACCGGGGAGCTGTTTTTT. The variable domain in full, completed from reference TRBV7-2 and TRBJ2-2, reads GAGVSQSPSNKVTEKGKDVELRCDPISGHTALYWYRQSLGQGLEFLIYFQGNSAPDKSGLPSDRFSAERTGGSVSTLTIQRTQQEDSAVYLCASRSFGTDLNTGELFFGEGSRLTVL.

The table lists this clonotype with a few counts. V gene TRBV7-2 combines with J gene TRBJ2-1, with TRBD1 matching 8 bases. J lost 16 bases, V lost 0 bases, and 5 bases had no gene match. Germline V lookup: CDR1 SGHTA, CDR2 FQGNSA. CDR3 length: 12 residues. CDR3 sequence reads: CASSLAGQGGFF. The DNA of the CDR3 is TGTGCCAGCAGCTTAGCTGGACAGGGAGGCTTCTTC.

This clonotype appeared a few times. This rearrangement joins TRBV27 to TRBJ1-2; D remains ambiguous. The ends were cut back, 4 bases at V and 1 base at J, with 13 bases in the middle. Germline V lookup: CDR1 MNHEY, CDR2 SMNVEV (reference sequence). This CDR3 has 15 amino acids. The CDR3 loop is CASSYSSSYNYGYTF. As DNA, the CDR3 is TGTGCCAGCAGTTACAGCAGTAGTTATAACTATGGCTACACCTTC.

A few counts support this clonotype. This chain uses TRBV5-6 with TRBJ2-7, with D possibly being TRBD1 or TRBD2 (5 bases each). Germline V CDR1 and CDR2: SGHDT, YYEEEE. The length of the CDR3 is 14 residues. The V end was cut by 3 bases, the J end by 5 bases, with 15 bases between. The CDR3 DNA is TGTGCCAGCAGCTCTCTTCAGGGAGTAGACGAGCAGTACGTC. Translated: CASSSLQGVDEQYV.

The chain uses TRBV4-3 and TRBJ2-6; D remains ambiguous. V lost 1 base and J lost 0, with 7 bases in between. Germline-derived CDR1 and CDR2 are LGHNA and YSLEER. The CDR3 spans 16 residues. The DNA for the CDR3 is TGCGCCAGCAGCCAAGGGATCCACTCTGGGGCCAACGTCCTGACTTTC. Translating gives CASSQGIHSGANVLTF.